Listed here is a single T cell receptor beta chain. TCRdb's table, derived via immunoSEQ multiplex PCR, lists solely in-frame clones and lacks some. This sample has about 18,000 clones; about 90% occur once, and the top ten carry about an eighth. The sample originates from a study of T cell clones after liver transplantation. V dropped 5 bases and J dropped 5 bases, with 6 bases sitting between them. Germline V gene sequence: CDR1 SGHRS, CDR2 YFSETQ. The CDR3 totals 11 residues. This chain connects TRBV5-1 to TRBJ2-3; D unresolved. This TCR was sampled from a human donor who received a liver transplant. The sequences come from CD8+ T cells from blood, collected before liver transplant. The CDR3, as DNA: TGCGCCAGCAGAATGGGAGATACGCAGTATTTT. It yields the protein CASRMGDTQYF.